Listed below are T cell receptor beta chains from one sample, sequenced in a study of blood T cell repertoires in COVID-19. This table comes from immunoSEQ multiplex PCR, and its TCRdb copy is limited to in-frame clones, with some not included. The table shows under 300,000 clones, with 75% to 90% occurring only once. Sequenced sample: PBMCs or T cells enriched from blood (not recorded which). The receptors originated from a woman in her forties or fifties who had recovered from COVID-19. The CDR3 runs from the conserved cysteine through the conserved F or W. Each record gives: D gene, clone size, J gene, V gene, CDR3 DNA, CDR3 protein. D genes are given only for firm matches. For some rows the clone size is stated as once, few or many, or as a class when expanded; others skip it.

>-|-|TRBJ1-1|TRBV5-4
TGTGCCAGCAGCTTGGAGAACAATGGGGCCACTGAAGCTTTCTTT
CASSLENNGATEAFF
>TRBD1|-|TRBJ2-7|TRBV6-6
TGTGCCAGCAGGATCACAGGGGCAAGTTACGAGCAGTACTTC
CASRITGASYEQYF
>-|once|TRBJ2-5|TRBV5-4
TGTGCCAGCAGCAGGACTGGGCGGGAGACCCAGTACTTC
CASSRTGRETQYF
>-|-|TRBJ2-2|TRBV6-1
TGTGCCAGCAGTGAAGCGGGGGGGCTAGCGGCGAACACCGGGGAGCTGTTTTTT
CASSEAGGLAANTGELFF
>-|few|TRBJ2-7|TRBV2
TGTGCCAGCAGTGAAATCGGGGGAAGCTCCTACGAGCAGTACTTC
CASSEIGGSSYEQYF
>-|-|TRBJ1-1|TRBV3-1/TRBV3-2
TGTGCCAGCAGCCAAAGAGGGGGTCATACTGAAGCTTTCTTT
CASSQRGGHTEAFF
>-|-|TRBJ1-6|TRBV19
TGTGCCAGTAGTATAGTCCCGCCATCGGCCCTCCACTTT
CASSIVPPSALHF
>-|-|TRBJ1-2|TRBV27
TGTGCCAGCATTGGAGGGGATGGCTACACCTTC
CASIGGDGYTF
>TRBD2|-|TRBJ2-5|TRBV18
TGTGCCAGCTCCCCACCGGGAGGCGGAGGGCTGGAGACCCAGTACTTC
CASSPPGGGGLETQYF
>-|-|TRBJ2-7|TRBV28
TGTGCCGCCGGACAAGCCTACGAGCAGTACTTC
CAAGQAYEQYF
>TRBD2|-|TRBJ2-5|TRBV15
TGTGCCACCAGCAGAGATAGGGCTAGCGGGGGCGTACAGTACTTC
CATSRDRASGGVQYF
>TRBD2|-|TRBJ2-6|TRBV7-2
TGTGCCAGCAGCTTAATAGCGGGGAACTCTGGGGCCAACGTCCTGACTTTC
CASSLIAGNSGANVLTF
>TRBD2|-|TRBJ2-3|TRBV11-2
TGTGCCAGCAGCTTAGAGCTTAGCGGGAGGGGTACGCAGTATTTT
CASSLELSGRGTQYF
>-|once|TRBJ2-2|TRBV7-9
TGTGCCAGCAGCTACTTAAATTTTAACACCGGGGAGCTGTTTTTT
CASSYLNFNTGELFF
>-|-|TRBJ2-2|TRBV11-3
TGTGCCAGCAGCTCATCCGGGACACAATACAGATCCCGGGCCGGGGAGCTGTTTTTT
CASSSSGTQYRSRAGELFF
>TRBD2|few|TRBJ2-5|TRBV10-3
TGTGCCATCAGTGAGGGCGGGGAGGGAGAGGTTCAAGAGACCCAGTACTTC
CAISEGGEGEVQETQYF
>-|-|TRBJ2-1|TRBV5-4
TGTGCCAGCAGCCCCGAACTAGTGGACGAGCAGTTCTTC
CASSPELVDEQFF
>TRBD2|once|TRBJ2-2|TRBV10-3
TGTGCCATCAGTAGGCTAGCGGGAACAACCGGGGAGCTGTTTTTT
CAISRLAGTTGELFF
>TRBD1|-|TRBJ1-2|TRBV5-5
TGTGCCAGCAGCTGGGATGCAGGGGGATCTGGCTACACCTTC
CASSWDAGGSGYTF
>-|-|TRBJ2-1|TRBV5-1
TGCGCCAGCAGCGCCGGGACTGATCGCTCCTACAATGAGCAGTTCTTC
CASSAGTDRSYNEQFF